Following are 29 T cell receptor beta chains from one sample sequenced in a study of CD8+ T cells in alopecia areata. TCR sequencing used cDNA made by reverse transcription of extracted RNA. Libraries were prepared by immunoSEQ multiplex PCR; TCRdb keeps only in-frame clonotypes and omits some of them. Among 200,000 to 250,000 clones listed, about 61% were seen once. The sequencing sample was made of CD8+ T cells sorted from blood. The source is a human donor in good health.

The rearrangement joins TRBV30 to TRBJ2-6; possible D gene TRBD1, 6 bases. This CDR3 comprises 18 residues. The ends were cut back, 2 bases at V and 4 bases at J, with 21 bases in the middle. Germline V gene data show CDR1 as GTSNPN and CDR2 as SVGIG (reference sequence). CDR3 sequence reads: CAWSIGTPRSGGANVLTF. DNA for the CDR3: TGTGCCTGGAGTATAGGGACACCCAGGTCGGGAGGGGCCAACGTCCTGACTTTC.

The chain recombines TRBV25-1 with TRBJ2-2, with D possibly TRBD2 on 5 matching bases. V was pared by 2 bases and J by 3 bases, with 7 bases between. The CDR3 covers 14 residues. Germline V gene data show CDR1 as MGHDK and CDR2 as SYGVNS. CDR3 DNA: TGTGCCAGCAGTGAAGGACTTTACACCGGGGAGCTGTTTTTT. Amino acids: CASSEGLYTGELFF.

The V call is TRBV5-6, the J call TRBJ2-7; 10 bases are a match to TRBD1. In germline, CDR1 is SGHDT, CDR2 YYEEEE. This CDR3 comprises 13 residues. Losses at the gene ends were 5 bases for V and 6 bases for J; bases not matched to a gene: 5. In DNA form, the CDR3 reads TGTGCCAGCAGAATGACAGGGGGCGCCGAGCAGTACTTC. It yields the protein CASRMTGGAEQYF.

The chain employs TRBV4-2 and TRBJ2-3, with 9 bases aligning to TRBD2. The germline V gene has CDR1 LGHNA and CDR2 YNFKEQ. J lost 3 bases, V lost 2 bases, and 6 bases had no gene match. This CDR3 contains 16 residues. CDR3 sequence reads: CASSQLSGGETDTQYF. DNA for the CDR3: TGTGCCAGCAGCCAACTTAGCGGGGGAGAAACAGATACGCAGTATTTT.

The CDR3 bases are TGCGCCAGCAGCTTGGACAGGGCCCTGGGGAGTTTGAACACTGAAGCTTTCTTT. Translating gives CASSLDRALGSLNTEAFF. The chain recombines TRBV5-1 with TRBJ1-1; D might be TRBD1 (6 bases). Trimming removed 0 bases at V and 0 bases at J, with 18 bases between. Germline-derived CDR1 and CDR2 are SGHRS and YFSETQ. The CDR3 covers 18 residues.

The rearrangement links TRBV27 to TRBJ2-1; D is uncertain. Germline CDR1 reads MNHEY; CDR2 reads SMNVEV (reference sequence). The CDR3 extends over 13 amino acids. Trimming removed 0 bases from V and 12 bases from J, with 12 bases in between. The CDR3 loop reads CASSLSIGKGQFF. In nucleotides, the CDR3 is TGTGCCAGCAGTTTATCGATTGGGAAGGGGCAGTTCTTC.

This CDR3 reads CASSKDGSGGGNEQFF. DNA of the CDR3: TGTGCCAGCAGCAAAGATGGTAGCGGGGGAGGGAATGAGCAGTTCTTC. The rearrangement uses TRBV21-1 and TRBJ2-1; no DNA check was done on the table's D call, TRBD2. TRBV21-1 is reported as a pseudogene. There are 16 residues in the CDR3.

J is TRBJ1-2 and V is TRBV2, with 7 bases matching TRBD1. Trimming at V came to 0 bases and at J to 7 bases, leaving 14 bases not matched to a gene. The CDR3 covers 17 residues. In germline, CDR1 is SNHLY, CDR2 FYNNEI. This CDR3 reads CASSEAPRGGGRSGYTF. In nucleotides, the CDR3 is TGTGCCAGCAGTGAAGCGCCTAGAGGGGGCGGAAGATCTGGCTACACCTTC.

This rearrangement joins TRBV30 to TRBJ1-1; no firm D call. CDR1 and CDR2 (germline): GTSNPN, SVGIG (reference sequence). Trimming removed 5 bases at V and 0 bases at J, with 10 bases between. The CDR3 runs 13 residues. CDR3 protein: CAWGQSMNTEAFF. CDR3 coding DNA: TGTGCCTGGGGGCAGAGCATGAACACTGAAGCTTTCTTT.

This chain connects TRBV6-5 to TRBJ1-2, with D tentatively TRBD1 (6 bases). The CDR3 loop spans 15 amino acids. Between the trimmed V and J ends, which lost 0 bases and 4 bases, there was a span of 12 bases. In germline, CDR1 is MNHEY, CDR2 SVGAGI. DNA of the CDR3: TGTGCCAGCAGTTACTCAGGGGGAGCTCGCTATGGCTACACCTTC. Protein: CASSYSGGARYGYTF.

This clone was detected only a few times. The V call is TRBV2, the J call TRBJ2-5; the match to TRBD1 covers 9 bases. This CDR3 comprises 20 residues. Germline CDR1 and CDR2: SNHLY and FYNNEI. Trimming at V came to 8 bases and at J to 4 bases, leaving 26 bases not matched to a gene. CDR3 protein: CASPPRGTEDRGIPGETQYF. Written as DNA, the CDR3 is TGTGCCAGCCCACCTAGAGGAACCGAGGACAGGGGAATACCGGGAGAGACCCAGTACTTC. Combining the CDR3 with reference TRBV2 and TRBJ2-5 gives the whole variable domain EPEVTQTPSHQVTQMGQEVILRCVPISNHLYFYWYRQILGQKVEFLVSFYNNEISEKSEIFDDQFSVERPDGSNFTLKIRSTKLEDSAMYFCASPPRGTEDRGIPGETQYFGPGTRLLVL.

The chain links TRBV29-1 to TRBJ2-5, with TRBD1 matching over 8 bases. The J call may not be correct, given that the DNA end is closer to TRBJ2-7. Germline V gene data show CDR1 as SQVTM and CDR2 as ANQGSEA. CDR3 size: 13 residues. CDR3 nucleotide sequence: TGCAGCGTTGGGACAGGGTCCTCCTACGAGCAGTACTTC. This codes for CSVGTGSSYEQYF.

The J gene is TRBJ1-6, the V gene TRBV13; perhaps TRBD1 as D (5 bases). CDR1 is PRHDT and CDR2 is FYEKMQ in the germline V gene (reference sequence). This CDR3 comprises 16 residues. The V end lost 4 bases, the J end lost 7 bases, and 17 bases lay between the germline ends. The CDR3 DNA sequence: TGTGCCAGCAGCTCTTTCCAGGGACCGGGGAATTCACCCCTCCACTTT. The encoded protein is CASSSFQGPGNSPLHF.

This chain connects TRBV9 to TRBJ2-1; no definite D call. V was trimmed by 0 bases and J by 4 bases, leaving 14 bases between them. The length of the CDR3 is 16 residues. Germline V gives CDR1 SGDLS, CDR2 YYNGEE. CDR3 DNA sequence: TGTGCCAGCAGCGTAGTACCAGGTAATTCTTACAATGAGCAGTTCTTC. Amino acid sequence: CASSVVPGNSYNEQFF.

DNA for the CDR3: TGTGCCAGCACCCCCATCGACAGGGGTGATACGCAGTATTTT. It specifies CASTPIDRGDTQYF. The rearrangement uses TRBV27 and TRBJ2-3; 8 positions match TRBD1. Germline CDR1 MNHEY, CDR2 SMNVEV (reference sequence). The CDR3 sequence is 14 residues long. V gave up 7 bases and J gave up 6 bases; unmatched junction bases: 9.

The chain employs TRBV29-1 and TRBJ2-2; TRBD1 aligns across 8 bases. Germline assignment: CDR1 SQVTM and CDR2 ANQGSEA. The trim removed 2 bases at V and 7 bases at J, leaving 9 bases unmatched. CDR3 length equals 15 residues. The CDR3 nucleotides read TGCAGCGTTGAAATTGCAGGGGGCAAAAACGGGGAGCTGTTTTTT. The encoded protein is CSVEIAGGKNGELFF.

V gene TRBV25-1 combines with J gene TRBJ1-3, with D unclear. The CDR3 has 12 residues. V lost 2 bases, J lost 4 bases, and 3 bases lay in between. The germline V gene has CDR1 MGHDK and CDR2 SYGVNS. In DNA, the CDR3 is TGTGCCAGCAGTGAAGGCGGAAACACCATATATTTT. Its protein is CASSEGGNTIYF.

The chain links TRBV13 to TRBJ2-7, with D tentatively TRBD1 or TRBD2 (5 bases each). Germline loops: CDR1 PRHDT, CDR2 FYEKMQ (reference sequence). The CDR3 has 14 residues. Trimming shortened V by 5 bases and J by 0 bases, and 11 bases separated the two germline ends. CDR3 amino acids: CASSPRDGSYEQYF. Written as DNA, the CDR3 is TGTGCCAGCAGCCCCAGGGACGGCTCCTACGAGCAGTACTTC.

This clone was detected only once. The J gene is TRBJ2-1, the V gene TRBV5-1; the D gene could be TRBD1 or TRBD2 (5 bases each). Trimming removed 1 base at V and 6 bases at J, with 14 bases between. Germline V gene sequence: CDR1 SGHRS, CDR2 YFSETQ. The CDR3 totals 15 residues. In DNA form, the CDR3 reads TGCGCCAGCAGCTTGTCCCCAGGGACCTCCAATGAGCAGTTCTTC. Its translation: CASSLSPGTSNEQFF.

The rearrangement links TRBV5-6 to TRBJ1-5; TRBD1 might be the D (5 bases). Trimming pared 0 bases from V and 0 bases from J, leaving 10 bases between. This CDR3 region has 16 residues. Germline CDR1 and CDR2: SGHDT and YYEEEE. The CDR3 sequence is CASSLVGDNSNQPQHF. In DNA form, the CDR3 reads TGTGCCAGCAGCTTGGTGGGGGATAATAGCAATCAGCCCCAGCATTTT.

This clone has just a few counts. The V gene is TRBV29-1, the J gene TRBJ2-6; a possible D gene is TRBD2 (7 bases). There are 15 residues in the CDR3. CDR1 is SQVTM, CDR2 ANQGSEA, per germline. The ends were cut back, 5 bases at V and 2 bases at J, with 13 bases in the middle. This chain's CDR3 is CSVYGGQPGANVLTF. In DNA form, the CDR3 reads TGCAGCGTTTACGGGGGGCAGCCTGGGGCCAACGTCCTGACTTTC.

The chain carries TRBV7-9 and TRBJ1-2; possibly TRBD1 for D (6 bases). Trimming removed 6 bases at V and 8 bases at J, with 22 bases between. CDR1 SEHNR and CDR2 FQNEAQ come from the germline V gene (reference sequence). The CDR3 spans 15 residues. This CDR3 reads CASSEATGFSSGYTF. CDR3 sequence (DNA): TGTGCCAGCAGTGAAGCCACAGGGTTTTCCTCCGGCTACACCTTC.

The chain links TRBV5-6 to TRBJ2-2; D not resolved. Trimming took 4 bases from V and 5 from J, leaving 12 bases between them. The CDR3 runs 14 residues. CDR1 and CDR2 (germline): SGHDT, YYEEEE. The CDR3 region has the DNA TGTGCCAGCAGCGCCGGGTCCAGAACCGGGGAGCTGTTTTTT. Translated, it gives CASSAGSRTGELFF.

The sample holds a few counts of this clone. The chain has TRBV14 and TRBJ2-7, with D tentatively TRBD1 or TRBD2 (5 bases each). In germline, CDR1 is SGHDN, CDR2 FVKESK. There are 11 residues in the CDR3. V was clipped by 4 bases and J by 7 bases, with 8 bases between them. CDR3 sequence reads: CASSLGAEQYF. The CDR3, as DNA: TGTGCCAGCAGCCTCGGGGCTGAGCAGTACTTC.

V is TRBV29-1 and J is TRBJ2-1, with TRBD2 identical over 9 bases. Germline values: CDR1 SQVTM, CDR2 ANQGSEA. This CDR3 has 13 residues. V dropped 7 bases and J dropped 2; count of bases not matched to a gene: 3. The CDR3 coding sequence is TGCAGCGCGCGGGGGGGTACCTACAATGAGCAGTTCTTC. Translated, it gives CSARGGTYNEQFF.

The CDR3 sequence: CASSQDRSSSYEQYF. Written as DNA, the CDR3 is TGCGCCAGCAGCCAAGACAGGAGCAGCTCCTACGAGCAGTACTTC. This chain uses TRBV4-1 with TRBJ2-7; D is unresolved. The ends were cut back, 0 bases at V and 0 bases at J, with 9 bases in the middle. Germline V gives CDR1 MGHRA, CDR2 YSYEKL. The CDR3 extends over 15 amino acids.

The gene calls are TRBV18 and TRBJ2-1, with D unresolved. Looked up from germline, CDR1 is KGHSH and CDR2 is LQKENI. V lost 0 bases, J lost 9 bases, and 12 bases lay in between. The CDR3 has 14 residues. The CDR3 DNA sequence: TGTGCCAGCTCACCACCGAATGAAGCGCGTGAGCAGTTCTTC. Protein: CASSPPNEAREQFF.

The rearrangement joins TRBV29-1 to TRBJ1-2; no firm D call. Looked up from germline, CDR1 is SQVTM and CDR2 is ANQGSEA. The CDR3 sequence is 15 residues long. Trimming shortened V by 0 bases and J by 0 bases, and 11 bases separated the two germline ends. CDR3 nucleotides: TGCAGCGTTGAAGATCTCGAGACACCTAACTATGGCTACACCTTC. It yields the protein CSVEDLETPNYGYTF.

V is TRBV9 and J is TRBJ1-5; unclear D gene. V was shortened by 3 bases and J by 0 bases, with 4 bases between the two germline ends. The CDR3 is 13 amino acids. Germline V gene sequence: CDR1 SGDLS, CDR2 YYNGEE. In DNA, the CDR3 is TGTGCCAGCAGCGGACTTAGCAATCAGCCCCAGCATTTT. Residues: CASSGLSNQPQHF. The variable domain in full, completed from reference TRBV9 and TRBJ1-5, reads DSGVTQTPKHLITATGQRVTLRCSPRSGDLSVYWYQQSLDQGLQFLIQYYNGEERAKGNILERFSAQQFPDLHSELNLSSLELGDSALYFCASSGLSNQPQHFGDGTRLSIL.